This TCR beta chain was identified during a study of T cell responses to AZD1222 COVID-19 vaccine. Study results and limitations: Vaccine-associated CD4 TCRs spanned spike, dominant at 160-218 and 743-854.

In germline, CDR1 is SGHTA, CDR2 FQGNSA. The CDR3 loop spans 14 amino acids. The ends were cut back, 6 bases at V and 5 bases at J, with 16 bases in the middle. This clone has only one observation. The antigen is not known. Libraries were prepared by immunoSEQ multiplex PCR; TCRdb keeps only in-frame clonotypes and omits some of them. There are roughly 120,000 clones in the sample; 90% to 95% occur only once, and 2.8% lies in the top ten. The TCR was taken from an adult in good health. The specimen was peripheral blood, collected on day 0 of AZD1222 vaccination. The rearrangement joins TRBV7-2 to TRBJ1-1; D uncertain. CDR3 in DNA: TGTGCCAGCAGACGGCCAATAATGGGGACTGAAGCTTTCTTT. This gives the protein CASRRPIMGTEAFF.